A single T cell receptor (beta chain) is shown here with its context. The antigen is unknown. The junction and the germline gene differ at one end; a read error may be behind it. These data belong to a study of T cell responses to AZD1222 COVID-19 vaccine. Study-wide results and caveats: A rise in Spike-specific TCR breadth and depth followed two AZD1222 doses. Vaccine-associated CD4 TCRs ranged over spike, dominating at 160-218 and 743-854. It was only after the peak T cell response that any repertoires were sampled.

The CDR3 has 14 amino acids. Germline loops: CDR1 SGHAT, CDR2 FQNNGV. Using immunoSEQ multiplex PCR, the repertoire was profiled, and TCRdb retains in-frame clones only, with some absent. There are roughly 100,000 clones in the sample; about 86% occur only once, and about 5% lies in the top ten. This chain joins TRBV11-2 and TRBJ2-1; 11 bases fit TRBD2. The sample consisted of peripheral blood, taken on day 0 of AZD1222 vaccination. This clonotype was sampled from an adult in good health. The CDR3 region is CASSSLLAGVSIVF. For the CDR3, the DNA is TGTGCCAGCAGCTCACTACTAGCGGGAGTTAGCATAGTCTTC.